The 11 T cell receptor beta chains listed next were all sequenced from one sample in a study of CD8+ T cells in alopecia areata. As for treatment: oral pan-JAK inhibitor, 5-10 mg twice daily. cDNA reverse transcribed from extracted RNA served as the sequencing template. Sequencing used immunoSEQ multiplex PCR; TCRdb keeps in-frame clones, though not all of them. This table holds around 150,000 clones, approximately 62% found once. The source material was CD4+ T cells sorted from blood, sampled at week 24, from a patient treated with tofacitinib. Source of these receptors: a human donor with alopecia areata.

This chain connects TRBV6-5 to TRBJ2-1; 8 positions match TRBD2. V gave up 6 bases and J gave up 2 bases; unmatched junction bases: 6. Germline values: CDR1 MNHEY, CDR2 SVGAGI. This CDR3 is 15 amino acids long. The CDR3 here is CASRGAGLAYNEQFF. In DNA, the CDR3 is TGTGCCAGCAGGGGAGCGGGACTAGCCTACAATGAGCAGTTCTTC.

Points on this clone: Other DNA variants within this sample encode the same CDR3. CDR3 in amino acids: CASSPRTRQETQYF. In nucleotides, the CDR3 is TGTGCCAGCTCACCGAGGACACGTCAAGAGACCCAGTACTTC. The chain links TRBV18 to TRBJ2-5; D may be TRBD1 (5 bases). Germline lookup yields CDR1 KGHSH and CDR2 LQKENI. Trimming left V 3 bases short and J 2 bases short, with 10 bases between. The CDR3 is 14 residues long.

The chain employs TRBV29-1 and TRBJ2-3; 10 bases align to TRBD1. The junction had 9 bases not matched to a gene; V was cut back by 4 bases and J by 5 bases. The CDR3 runs to 15 residues. Germline V lookup: CDR1 SQVTM, CDR2 ANQGSEA. DNA for the CDR3: TGCAGCGTTGCTTTAGGGACAGGGGCCGAAGATACGCAGTATTTT. The encoded protein is CSVALGTGAEDTQYF.

This clone was observed a few times. This rearrangement joins TRBV25-1 to TRBJ2-2; no clear D gene. The CDR3 has 15 amino acids. V lost 2 bases and J 5 bases, leaving 12 bases between the germline ends. The germline V gene encodes CDR1 MGHDK and CDR2 SYGVNS. The CDR3 DNA reads as TGTGCCAGCAGTGAAGCTCGTCAGAGAACCGGGGAGCTGTTTTTT. Residues: CASSEARQRTGELFF.

This clone was seen more than once but under ten times. The genes are TRBV19 and TRBJ1-5; D perhaps matches TRBD1 (6 bases). Germline V CDR1 and CDR2: LNHDA, SQIVND (reference sequence). Trimming cost V 6 bases and J 2 bases, with 11 bases left between them. The CDR3 loop spans 14 amino acids. CDR3 sequence reads: CASRGRQGNQPQHF. The CDR3 DNA is TGTGCCAGTAGAGGGCGACAGGGCAATCAGCCCCAGCATTTT.

The chain links TRBV5-6 to TRBJ2-3; 7 bases agree with TRBD1. CDR3 length: 14 amino acids. Germline lookup yields CDR1 SGHDT and CDR2 YYEEEE. J was trimmed by 7 bases and V by 0 bases; bases with no gene match: 5. In DNA form, the CDR3 reads TGTGCCAGCAGCTTGGGACAGGGAACAAATACGCAGTATTTT. This codes for CASSLGQGTNTQYF.

The V call is TRBV4-1, the J call TRBJ1-4, with D perhaps TRBD1 (5 bases). The CDR3 runs to 16 residues. V was pared by 3 bases and J by 3 bases, with 14 bases between. Per the germline V gene, CDR1 is MGHRA and CDR2 is YSYEKL. CDR3 coding DNA: TGCGCCAGCAGCCAGGTCTTGGGGGTGGCTAATGAAAAACTGTTTTTT. Amino acid sequence: CASSQVLGVANEKLFF.

This chain connects TRBV7-8 to TRBJ2-3; 7 bases are a match to TRBD1. In germline, CDR1 is SGHVS, CDR2 FQNEAQ. This CDR3 region has 20 residues. The V segment lost 5 bases and the J segment 3 bases; nucleotides outside the gene matches: 23. The CDR3 coding sequence is TGTGCCAGCAGCCTACACTACAAACAGCAATGGACAGGTGGGACAGATACGCAGTATTTT. Translation: CASSLHYKQQWTGGTDTQYF.

The chain is built from TRBV5-1 and TRBJ1-1; no clear D. The germline gives CDR1 SGHRS, CDR2 YFSETQ. The V gene lost 0 bases and the J gene lost 1 base, with 7 bases spanning the gap. This CDR3 spans 14 amino acids. CDR3 nucleotide sequence: TGCGCCAGCAGCTTGGCCCAGAGGAACACTGAAGCTTTCTTT. This encodes CASSLAQRNTEAFF.

The chain has TRBV29-1 and TRBJ1-2; D unclear. Trimming took off 4 bases at V and 4 bases at J, with 16 bases between the two ends. The CDR3 loop spans 14 amino acids. CDR1 and CDR2 from the germline V gene are SQVTM and ANQGSEA. The CDR3 nucleotides are TGCAGCGTTGGCCCTAGGACGAGGACCTATGGCTACACCTTC. This codes for CSVGPRTRTYGYTF.

The V gene is TRBV27, the J gene TRBJ2-7, with a possible D match to TRBD2 (6 bases). From germline, CDR1 is MNHEY and CDR2 SMNVEV (reference sequence). The CDR3 is made up of 12 amino acids. V lost 8 bases and J lost 7, with 15 bases in between. CDR3 coding DNA: TGTGCCAGCGGATATCTGGGGGGAGAGCAGTACTTC. Translated: CASGYLGGEQYF.